This T cell receptor (beta chain) was identified during a study of early T cells in non-severe SARS-CoV-2 infection. J gave up 6 bases and V 2 bases, and 2 bases lay outside the gene matches. CDR3 length: 13 amino acids. Per germline, CDR1 SQVTM and CDR2 ANQGSEA. This clonotype was recorded many times. TCRdb reanalysed the 5' RACE reads using MiXCR and keeps one entry per CDR3 protein. In the table there are roughly 93,000 distinct CDR3 sequences, 11% of which are singletons. Input material: whole blood. This receptor was obtained from an adult who was a healthcare worker with PCR-confirmed SARS-CoV-2 infection or an uninfected control (not recorded which). The rearrangement uses TRBV29-1 and TRBJ2-3; 10 bases match TRBD2. As DNA, the CDR3 is TGCAGCGTTGAACCTAGCGGGAGCGATACGCAGTATTTT. This sequence encodes CSVEPSGSDTQYF.